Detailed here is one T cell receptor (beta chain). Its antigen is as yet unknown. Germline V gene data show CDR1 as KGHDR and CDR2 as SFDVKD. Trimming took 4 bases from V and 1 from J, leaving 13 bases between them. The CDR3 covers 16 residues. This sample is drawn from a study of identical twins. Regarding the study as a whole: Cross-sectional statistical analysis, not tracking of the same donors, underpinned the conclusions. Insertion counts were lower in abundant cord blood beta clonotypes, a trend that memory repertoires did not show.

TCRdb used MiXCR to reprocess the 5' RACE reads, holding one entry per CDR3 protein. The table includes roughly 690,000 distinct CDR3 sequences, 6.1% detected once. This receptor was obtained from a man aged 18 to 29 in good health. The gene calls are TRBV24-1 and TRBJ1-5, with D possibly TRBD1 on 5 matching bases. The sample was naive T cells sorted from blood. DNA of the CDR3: TGTGCCACCAGTGAGTCCGGGACTGAGAGCAATCAGCCCCAGCATTTT. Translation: CATSESGTESNQPQHF.